Below are 14 T cell receptor beta chains sequenced from a single sample in a study of T-cell reconstitution after alpha-beta-depleted transplantation in children. Unique molecular identifiers were incorporated during preparation of the TCRbeta library. Each CDR3 protein gets one entry after TCRdb re-called the PCR reads with MiXCR. The data contain 700,000 to 850,000 distinct CDR3 sequences, roughly 15% of them seen just once; the ten biggest clones take up approximately 4.5%. This sample comprised PBMCs, mostly from graft donor cells, obtained 360 days after TCRalphabeta/CD19-depleted stem cell transplant. These receptors were collected from a male patient aged 10-17 years who had a stem cell transplant for acute lymphoblastic leukemia, so the T cells may come from the graft donor.

This clonotype has only a few counts. The chain is built from TRBV6-1 and TRBJ2-5, with 12 bases lining up with TRBD1. Trimming at V came to 8 bases and at J to 2 bases, leaving 6 bases not matched to a gene. The CDR3 length is 15 residues. Germline lookup yields CDR1 MNHNS and CDR2 SASEGT. CDR3 DNA: TGTGCCAGCGGCAGGGACAGGGGGCTTCAAGAGACCCAGTACTTC. Its protein is CASGRDRGLQETQYF.

The chain recombines TRBV21-1 with TRBJ2-4; the listed D gene, TRBD2, was not tested against the DNA. TRBV21-1 is given as a pseudogene. The CDR3 runs 16 residues. For the CDR3, the DNA is TGTGCCAGCAGCATCCCAAGGGCCCCTGACGAAAACATTCAGTACTTC. It translates to CASSIPRAPDENIQYF.

The gene calls are TRBV6-4 and TRBJ2-1, with D possibly matching TRBD2 (6 bases). Germline V gene lookup returns CDR1 MRHNA and CDR2 SNTAGT. The CDR3 runs 15 residues. V was cut by 0 bases and J by 2 bases, with 8 bases left in between. Here the CDR3 DNA reads TGTGCCAGCAGTGACTCGGGAGGCCCCTACAATGAGCAGTTCTTC. It yields the protein CASSDSGGPYNEQFF.

This clonotype has a handful of counts. The V call is TRBV10-3, the J call TRBJ2-1; 8 nucleotides match TRBD2. Germline V lookup: CDR1 ENHRY, CDR2 SYGVKD. The CDR3 totals 16 residues. With V trimmed by 0 bases and J by 4 bases, 5 bases remained unmatched. CDR3 bases: TGTGCCATCAGTGAGTCGAGCGGGAGACCTTACAATGAGCAGTTCTTC. Its protein product is CAISESSGRPYNEQFF.

The genes are TRBV11-2 and TRBJ1-2; 8 bases are a match to TRBD1. With 5 bases clipped from V and 7 bases from J, the junction kept 21 bases outside the gene matches. The germline V gene has CDR1 SGHAT and CDR2 FQNNGV. The CDR3 consists of 18 residues. CDR3 in DNA: TGTGCCAGCAGCCCCCTCAACAGGGGGAGATGGATGTCTGCTGGCTACACCTTC. Residues: CASSPLNRGRWMSAGYTF. Full variable domain (missing parts from reference TRBV11-2 and TRBJ1-2): EAGVAQSPRYKIIEKRQSVAFWCNPISGHATLYWYQQILGQGPKLLIQFQNNGVVDDSQLPKDRFSAERLKGVDSTLKIQPAKLEDSAVYLCASSPLNRGRWMSAGYTFGSGTRLTVV.

This clonotype was counted a few times. The J gene is TRBJ2-7, the V gene TRBV15, with D perhaps TRBD1 (6 bases). Germline CDR1 reads LNHNV; CDR2 reads YYDKDF (reference sequence). The CDR3 contains 16 residues. V shed 0 bases and J shed 6 bases, with 18 bases lying between them. Written as DNA, the CDR3 is TGTGCCACCAGCAGAGAGGACAGAGTCCTCTTCGGCGAGCAGTACTTC. Translated: CATSREDRVLFGEQYF.

This clonotype was picked up a small number of times. The chain is built from TRBV20-1 and TRBJ1-1, with D perhaps TRBD1 (6 bases). Trimming cost V 6 bases and J 7 bases, with 21 bases left between them. CDR1 and CDR2 (germline): DFQATT, SNEGSKA (reference sequence). The CDR3 is 14 amino acids. CDR3 loop: CSAQIDRTLVEAFF. In DNA, the CDR3 is TGCAGTGCCCAAATCGACAGGACCCTGGTTGAAGCTTTCTTT.

The chain employs TRBV7-2 and TRBJ2-7; 10 positions agree with TRBD1. Germline V gene data show CDR1 as SGHTA and CDR2 as FQGNSA. After removal of 5 bases from V and 2 bases from J, the junction contained 9 bases not matched to a gene. The CDR3 covers 16 residues. The chain's CDR3 is CASSLQRTGGPYEQYF. The CDR3 DNA follows: TGTGCCAGCAGCCTTCAACGGACAGGGGGACCCTACGAGCAGTACTTC.

This chain joins TRBV7-9 and TRBJ1-5; D ambiguous. The germline V gene encodes CDR1 SEHNR and CDR2 FQNEAQ (reference sequence). The CDR3 covers 13 residues. The V gene lost 0 bases and the J gene lost 7 bases, with 7 bases spanning the gap. The CDR3 DNA follows: TGTGCCAGCAGCTTAGCCTACGGGCAGCCCCAGCATTTT. Translating it yields CASSLAYGQPQHF.

This chain uses TRBV9 with TRBJ2-7; 12 bases are a match to TRBD2. The V segment lost 1 base and the J segment 6 bases; nucleotides outside the gene matches: 8. CDR1 SGDLS and CDR2 YYNGEE come from the germline V gene. The CDR3 has 16 residues. In DNA form, the CDR3 reads TGTGCCAGCAGCGTACCCTGGACTAGCGGGATCGGCGAGCAGTACTTC. This gives the protein CASSVPWTSGIGEQYF.

The genes are TRBV4-1 and TRBJ2-3, with D possibly TRBD1 on 6 matching bases. Trimming stripped 0 bases from V and 2 bases from J, with 9 bases between. This CDR3 is built from 15 residues. Germline CDR1 MGHRA, CDR2 YSYEKL. The CDR3 DNA is TGCGCCAGCAGCCAAGAAGACAGGCCCACAGATACGCAGTATTTT. Protein product: CASSQEDRPTDTQYF.

This sequence joins TRBV29-1 and TRBJ2-7; the D gene is possibly TRBD2 (5 bases). The germline CDR1 and CDR2 sequences are SQVTM and ANQGSEA. Trimming stripped 5 bases from V and 1 base from J, with 9 bases between. The CDR3 has 12 amino acids. The CDR3 DNA reads as TGCAGCGTTAGACTAAGATCCTACGAGCAGTACTTC. Amino acids: CSVRLRSYEQYF.

This clonotype occurred many times. The CDR3 nucleotides read TGTGCCAGCAGCAGGTCCTTAGCGGGAGGGCAGTCGACCCAGTACTTC. Protein product: CASSRSLAGGQSTQYF. V and J are TRBV5-5 and TRBJ2-5; TRBD2 agrees at 11 bases. Trimming took 4 bases from V and 7 from J; bases not matched to a gene: 12. Looked up from germline, CDR1 is SGHKS and CDR2 is YYEKEE (reference sequence). The CDR3 is made up of 16 amino acids.

This clonotype has a count of ten or more. This chain uses TRBV24-1 with TRBJ2-3; TRBD1 might be the D (6 bases). There are 15 residues in the CDR3. From germline, CDR1 is KGHDR and CDR2 SFDVKD. V lost 6 bases and J lost 0, with 12 bases in between. The CDR3: CATSLGQISTDTQYF. CDR3 nucleotides: TGTGCCACCAGTCTCGGACAGATAAGCACAGATACGCAGTATTTT.